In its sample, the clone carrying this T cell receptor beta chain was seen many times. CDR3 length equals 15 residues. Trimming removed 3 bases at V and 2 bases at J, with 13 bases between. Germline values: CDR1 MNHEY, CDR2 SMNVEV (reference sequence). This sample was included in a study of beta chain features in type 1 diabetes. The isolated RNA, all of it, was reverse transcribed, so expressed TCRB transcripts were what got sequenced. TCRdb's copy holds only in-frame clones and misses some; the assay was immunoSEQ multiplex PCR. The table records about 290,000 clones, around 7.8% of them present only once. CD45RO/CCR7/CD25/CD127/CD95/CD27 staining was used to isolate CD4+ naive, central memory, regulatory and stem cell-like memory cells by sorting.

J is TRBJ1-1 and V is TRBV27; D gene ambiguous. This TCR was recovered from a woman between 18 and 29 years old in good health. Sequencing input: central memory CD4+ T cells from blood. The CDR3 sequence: CASSFSGQANTEAFF. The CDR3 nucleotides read TGTGCCAGCAGTTTTAGTGGGCAAGCCAACACTGAAGCTTTCTTT.